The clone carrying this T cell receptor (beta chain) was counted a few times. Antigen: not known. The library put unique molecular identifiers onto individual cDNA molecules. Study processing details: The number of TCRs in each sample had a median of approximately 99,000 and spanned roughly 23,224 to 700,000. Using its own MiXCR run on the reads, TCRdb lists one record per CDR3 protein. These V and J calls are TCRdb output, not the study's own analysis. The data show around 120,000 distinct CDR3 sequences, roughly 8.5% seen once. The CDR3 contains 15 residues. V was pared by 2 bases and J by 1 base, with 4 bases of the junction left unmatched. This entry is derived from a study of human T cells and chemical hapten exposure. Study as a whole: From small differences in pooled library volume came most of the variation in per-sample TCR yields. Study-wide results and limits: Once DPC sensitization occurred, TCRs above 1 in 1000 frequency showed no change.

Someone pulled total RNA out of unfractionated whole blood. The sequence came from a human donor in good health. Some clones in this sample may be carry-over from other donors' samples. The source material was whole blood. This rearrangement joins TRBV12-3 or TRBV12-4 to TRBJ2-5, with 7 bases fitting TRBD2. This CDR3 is CASSLRAGVQETQYF. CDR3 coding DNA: TGTGCCAGCAGTTTAAGGGCGGGAGTCCAAGAGACCCAGTACTTC.